Below are 5 T cell receptor beta chains sequenced from a single sample in a study of cytomegalovirus exposure and HLA in healthy donors. Produced via immunoSEQ multiplex PCR; TCRdb's table is partial and in-frame only. The table has about 160,000 clones, roughly nine tenths seen once. The specimen was PBMCs. The receptors were sampled from a woman aged 25 to 39 in good health and CMV-seronegative.

J is TRBJ2-7 and V is TRBV11-1; D is undetermined. The germline V gene encodes CDR1 SGHAT and CDR2 FQDESV (reference sequence). V shed 5 bases and J shed 3 bases, with 11 bases lying between them. The CDR3 consists of 13 residues. The CDR3 is CASSRTESYEQYF. The CDR3 nucleotides read TGTGCCAGCAGCCGGACGGAGAGCTACGAGCAGTACTTC.

This chain joins TRBV9 and TRBJ1-2; the D is unclear. V lost 3 bases and J lost 1, with 7 bases in between. The CDR3 totals 13 residues. CDR1 is SGDLS and CDR2 is YYNGEE in the germline V gene. Here the CDR3 DNA reads TGTGCCAGCAGCGGGTCCATTAACTATGGCTACACCTTC. The encoded protein is CASSGSINYGYTF.

This chain links TRBV30 with TRBJ1-3, with TRBD1 as a possible D gene (6 bases). Trimming removed 3 bases from V and 4 bases from J, with 10 bases in between. This CDR3 comprises 13 residues. Germline assignment: CDR1 GTSNPN and CDR2 SVGIG (reference sequence). The CDR3 DNA reads as TGTGCCTGGAGGCCAACAGGGGGAAACACCATATATTTT. Translation gives CAWRPTGGNTIYF.

V usage is TRBV5-1 and J usage is TRBJ1-2, with D uncertain. V was trimmed by 4 bases and J by 4 bases, leaving 8 bases between them. Germline lookup yields CDR1 SGHRS and CDR2 YFSETQ. The CDR3 length is 12 residues. CDR3 bases: TGCGCCAGCAGCATAGGGAGCTATGGCTACACCTTC. Translating it yields CASSIGSYGYTF.

DNA for the CDR3: TGTGCCAGCAGTTGGTCCGTCCAGGAAGCTTTCTTT. It yields the protein CASSWSVQEAFF. This sequence joins TRBV6-1 and TRBJ1-1; D remains unclear. This CDR3 has 12 amino acids. Trimming shortened V by 5 bases and J by 8 bases, and 12 bases separated the two germline ends. The germline CDR1 and CDR2 sequences are MNHNS and SASEGT.